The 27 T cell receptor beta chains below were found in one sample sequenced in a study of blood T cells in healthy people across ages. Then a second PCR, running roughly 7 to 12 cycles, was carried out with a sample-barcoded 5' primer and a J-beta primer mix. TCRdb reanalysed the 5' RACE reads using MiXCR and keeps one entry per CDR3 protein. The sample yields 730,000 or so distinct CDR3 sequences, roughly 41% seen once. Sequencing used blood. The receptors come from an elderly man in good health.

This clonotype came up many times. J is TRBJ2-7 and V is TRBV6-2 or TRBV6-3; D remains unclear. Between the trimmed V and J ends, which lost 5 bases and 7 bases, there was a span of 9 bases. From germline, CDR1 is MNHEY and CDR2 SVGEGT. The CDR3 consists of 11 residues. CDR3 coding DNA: TGTGCCAGCAGTCCGCTCTGGGAGCAGTACTTC. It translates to CASSPLWEQYF.

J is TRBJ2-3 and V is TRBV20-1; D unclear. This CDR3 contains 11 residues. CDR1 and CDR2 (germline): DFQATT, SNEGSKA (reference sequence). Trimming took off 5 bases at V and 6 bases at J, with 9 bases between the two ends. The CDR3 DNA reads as TGCAGTGCTCCTATGTGGGATACGCAGTATTTT. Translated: CSAPMWDTQYF.

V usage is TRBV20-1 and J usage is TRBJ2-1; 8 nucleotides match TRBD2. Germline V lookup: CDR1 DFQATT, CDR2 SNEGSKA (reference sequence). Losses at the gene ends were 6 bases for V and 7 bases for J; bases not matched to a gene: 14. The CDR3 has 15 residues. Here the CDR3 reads CSAAARSGSINEQFF. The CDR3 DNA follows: TGCAGTGCGGCCGCTAGGAGCGGGAGTATTAATGAGCAGTTCTTC.

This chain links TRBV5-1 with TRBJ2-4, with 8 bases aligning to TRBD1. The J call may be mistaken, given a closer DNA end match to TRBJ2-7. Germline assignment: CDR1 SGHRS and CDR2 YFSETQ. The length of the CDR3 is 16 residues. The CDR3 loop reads CASSLAFGQGVYEQYF. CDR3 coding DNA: TGCGCCAGCAGCTTGGCCTTTGGACAGGGCGTGTACGAGCAGTACTTC.

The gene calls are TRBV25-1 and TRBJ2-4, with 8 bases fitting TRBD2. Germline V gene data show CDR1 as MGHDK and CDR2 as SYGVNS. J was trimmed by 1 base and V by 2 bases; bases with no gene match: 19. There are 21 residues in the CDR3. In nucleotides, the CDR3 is TGTGCCAGCAGTGAAGGGGCTCGACGCGGGGGGACCCCTGGGGCCAAAAACATTCAGTACTTC. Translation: CASSEGARRGGTPGAKNIQYF.

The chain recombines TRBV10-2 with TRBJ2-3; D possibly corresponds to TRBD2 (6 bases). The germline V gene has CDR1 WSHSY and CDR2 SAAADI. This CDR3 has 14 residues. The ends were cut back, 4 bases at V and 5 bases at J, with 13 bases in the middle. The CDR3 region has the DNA TGCGCCAGCAGTGTAGCGGCCTGGGAAGATACGCAGTATTTT. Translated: CASSVAAWEDTQYF.

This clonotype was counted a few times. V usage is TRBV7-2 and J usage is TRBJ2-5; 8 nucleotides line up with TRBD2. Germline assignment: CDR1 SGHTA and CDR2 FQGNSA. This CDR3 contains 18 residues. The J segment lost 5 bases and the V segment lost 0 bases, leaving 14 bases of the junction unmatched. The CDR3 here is CASSLAGLAGPLGETQYF. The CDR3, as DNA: TGTGCCAGCAGCTTAGCAGGTCTAGCGGGTCCATTGGGGGAGACCCAGTACTTC.

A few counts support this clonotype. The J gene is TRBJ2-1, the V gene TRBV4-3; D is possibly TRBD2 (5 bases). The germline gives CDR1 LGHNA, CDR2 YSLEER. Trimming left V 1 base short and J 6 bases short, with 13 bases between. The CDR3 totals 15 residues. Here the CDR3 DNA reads TGCGCCAGCAGCCAAGCTAGCTGGGTTTCCAATGAGCAGTTCTTC. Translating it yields CASSQASWVSNEQFF.

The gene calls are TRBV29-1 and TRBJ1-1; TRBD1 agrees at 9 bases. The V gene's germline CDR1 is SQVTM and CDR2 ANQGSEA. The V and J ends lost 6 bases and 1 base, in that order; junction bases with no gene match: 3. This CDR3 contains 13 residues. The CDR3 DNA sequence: TGCAGCGTCAACAGGGGGCCGAACACTGAAGCTTTCTTT. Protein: CSVNRGPNTEAFF.

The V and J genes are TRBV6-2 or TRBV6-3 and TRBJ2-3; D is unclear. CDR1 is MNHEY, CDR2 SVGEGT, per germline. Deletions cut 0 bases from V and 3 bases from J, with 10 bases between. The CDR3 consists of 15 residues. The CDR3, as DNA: TGTGCCAGCAGTTACTCGCCATGGGGTACAGATACGCAGTATTTT. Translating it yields CASSYSPWGTDTQYF.

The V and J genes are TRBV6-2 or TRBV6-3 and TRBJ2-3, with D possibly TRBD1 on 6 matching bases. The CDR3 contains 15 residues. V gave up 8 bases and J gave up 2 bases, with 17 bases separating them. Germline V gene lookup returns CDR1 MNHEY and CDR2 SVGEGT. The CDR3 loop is CASVARTVTTDTQYF. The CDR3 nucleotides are TGTGCCAGCGTTGCAAGGACAGTGACCACAGATACGCAGTATTTT.

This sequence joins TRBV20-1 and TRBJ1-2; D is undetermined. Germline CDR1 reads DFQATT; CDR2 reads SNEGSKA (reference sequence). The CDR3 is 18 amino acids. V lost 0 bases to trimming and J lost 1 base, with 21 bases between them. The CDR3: CSARDLPGRTAVNYGYTF. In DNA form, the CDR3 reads TGCAGTGCTAGAGATCTCCCGGGCCGGACCGCTGTTAACTATGGCTACACCTTC.

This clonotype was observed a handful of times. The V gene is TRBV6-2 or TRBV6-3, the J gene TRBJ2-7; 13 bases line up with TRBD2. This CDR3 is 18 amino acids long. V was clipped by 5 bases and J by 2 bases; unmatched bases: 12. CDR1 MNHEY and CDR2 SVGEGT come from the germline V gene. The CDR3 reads CASSAPGLAGRSTYEQYF. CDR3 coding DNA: TGTGCCAGCAGTGCTCCGGGACTAGCGGGAAGGAGCACCTACGAGCAGTACTTC.

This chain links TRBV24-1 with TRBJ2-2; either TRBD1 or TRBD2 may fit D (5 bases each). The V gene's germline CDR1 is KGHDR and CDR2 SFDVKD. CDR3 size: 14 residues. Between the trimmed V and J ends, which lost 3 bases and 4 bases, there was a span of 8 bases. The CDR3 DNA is TGTGCCACCAGTGATCCGGGGCCCACCGGGGAGCTGTTTTTT. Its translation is CATSDPGPTGELFF.

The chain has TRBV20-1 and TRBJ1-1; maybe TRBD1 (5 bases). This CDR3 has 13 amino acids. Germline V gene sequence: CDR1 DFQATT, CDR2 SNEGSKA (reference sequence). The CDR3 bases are TGCAATACACAGGAGCAAATGAACACTGAAGCTTTCTTT. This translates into CNTQEQMNTEAFF.

CDR3 sequence reads: CASNNNRNNEQFF. The CDR3 coding sequence is TGTGCCAGCAACAACAACCGGAACAATGAGCAGTTCTTC. This chain connects TRBV6-6 to TRBJ2-1; no clear D gene. Per the germline V gene, CDR1 is MNHNY and CDR2 is SVGAGI (reference sequence). The CDR3 is 13 amino acids. V was pared by 7 bases and J by 5 bases, with 12 bases between.

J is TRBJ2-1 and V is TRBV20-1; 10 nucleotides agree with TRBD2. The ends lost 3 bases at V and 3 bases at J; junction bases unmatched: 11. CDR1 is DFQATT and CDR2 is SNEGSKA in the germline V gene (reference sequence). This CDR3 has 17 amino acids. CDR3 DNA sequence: TGCAGTGCTAGTTCCAGCGGGAGGGCAGTAAACTACAATGAGCAGTTCTTC. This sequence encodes CSASSSGRAVNYNEQFF.

The CDR3 bases are TGTGCCAGCAGTTTAAGTGGCAGAAAAGGGAACACTGAAGCTTTCTTT. It encodes CASSLSGRKGNTEAFF. The chain links TRBV27 to TRBJ1-1; D remains unclear. Between the trimmed V and J ends, which lost 2 bases and 1 base, there was a span of 14 bases. Germline CDR1 and CDR2: MNHEY and SMNVEV (reference sequence). The CDR3 consists of 16 residues.

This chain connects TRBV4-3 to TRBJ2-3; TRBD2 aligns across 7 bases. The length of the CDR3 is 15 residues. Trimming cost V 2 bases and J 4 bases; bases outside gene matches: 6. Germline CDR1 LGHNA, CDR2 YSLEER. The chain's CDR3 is CASSQKGRDADTQYF. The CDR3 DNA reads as TGCGCCAGCAGCCAAAAGGGGAGGGACGCAGATACGCAGTATTTT.

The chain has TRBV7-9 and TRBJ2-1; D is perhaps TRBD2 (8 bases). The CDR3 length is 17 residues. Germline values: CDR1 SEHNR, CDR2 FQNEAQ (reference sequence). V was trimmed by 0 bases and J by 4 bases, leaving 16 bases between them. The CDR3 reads CASSLAGTAGDYNEQFF. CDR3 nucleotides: TGTGCCAGCAGCTTAGCGGGGACAGCGGGGGATTACAATGAGCAGTTCTTC.

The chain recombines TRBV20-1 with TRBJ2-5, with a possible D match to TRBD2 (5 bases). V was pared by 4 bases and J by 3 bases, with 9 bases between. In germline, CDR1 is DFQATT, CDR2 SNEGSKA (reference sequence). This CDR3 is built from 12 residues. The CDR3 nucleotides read TGCAGTGCTATGGGAGTCGAAGAGACCCAGTACTTC. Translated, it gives CSAMGVEETQYF.

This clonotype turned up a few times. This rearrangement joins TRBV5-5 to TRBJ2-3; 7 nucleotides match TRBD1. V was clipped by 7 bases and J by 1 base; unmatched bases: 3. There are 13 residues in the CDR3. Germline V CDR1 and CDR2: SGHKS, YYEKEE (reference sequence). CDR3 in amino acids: CASWTGGTDTQYF. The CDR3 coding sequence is TGTGCCAGCTGGACAGGAGGCACAGATACGCAGTATTTT.

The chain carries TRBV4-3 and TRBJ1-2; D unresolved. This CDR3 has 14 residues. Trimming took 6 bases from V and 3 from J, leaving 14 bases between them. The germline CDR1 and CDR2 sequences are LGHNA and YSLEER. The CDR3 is CASRRRGRDYGYTF. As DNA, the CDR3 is TGCGCCAGCAGAAGACGGGGAAGAGACTATGGCTACACCTTC.

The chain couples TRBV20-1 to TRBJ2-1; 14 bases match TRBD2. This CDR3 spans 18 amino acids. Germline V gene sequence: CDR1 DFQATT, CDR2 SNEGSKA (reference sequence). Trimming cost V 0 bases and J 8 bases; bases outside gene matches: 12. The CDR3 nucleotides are TGCAGTGCTAGAGATGTAACCGGGACTAGCGGGAGTTTAGATGAGCAGTTCTTC. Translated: CSARDVTGTSGSLDEQFF.

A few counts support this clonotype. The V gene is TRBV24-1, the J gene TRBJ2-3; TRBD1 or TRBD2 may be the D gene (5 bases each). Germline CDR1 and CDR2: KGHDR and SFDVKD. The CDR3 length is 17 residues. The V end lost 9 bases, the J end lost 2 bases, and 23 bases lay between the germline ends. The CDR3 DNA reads TGTGCCACCTCCGCCGGGGACCCATCCCCCCTCACAGATACGCAGTATTTT. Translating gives CATSAGDPSPLTDTQYF.

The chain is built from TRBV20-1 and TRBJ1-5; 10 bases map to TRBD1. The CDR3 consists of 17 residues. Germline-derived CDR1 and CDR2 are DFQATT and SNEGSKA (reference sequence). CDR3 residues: CRGSDRGQRNSNQPQHF. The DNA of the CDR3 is TGCAGGGGGAGCGACAGGGGGCAAAGAAATAGCAATCAGCCCCAGCATTTT.

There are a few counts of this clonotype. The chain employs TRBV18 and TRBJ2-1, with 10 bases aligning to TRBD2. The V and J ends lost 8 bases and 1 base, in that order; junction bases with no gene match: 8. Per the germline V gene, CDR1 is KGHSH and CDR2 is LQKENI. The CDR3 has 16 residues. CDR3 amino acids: CASSPRTSGSYNEQFF. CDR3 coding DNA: TGTGCCAGCAGCCCAAGGACTAGCGGATCCTACAATGAGCAGTTCTTC.